A selection of T cell receptor beta chains follows, all from one sample in a study of monozygotic twins with cystic fibrosis. Clones were read by immunoSEQ multiplex PCR, and TCRdb kept only the in-frame ones, dropping some. The sample carries around 30,000 clones, around four fifths recorded once. Sequencing was done on a sample of blood. Source of these receptors: a girl aged 2 to 9 with cystic fibrosis. The CDR3 runs from the conserved cysteine through the conserved F or W. D genes are given only for firm matches. Clone size is stated in some rows and not others, as once, few, many or a class when expanded.

>few|TRBJ1-5|13|-|TRBV19
TGTGCCAGTAGTATCTCAGGGGATCAGCCCCAGCATTTT
CASSISGDQPQHF
>-|TRBJ2-5|16|TRBD2|TRBV5-4
TGTGCCAGCAGCTTGTTACTAGCGGGAATACAAGAGACCCAGTACTTC
CASSLLLAGIQETQYF
>-|TRBJ1-1|16|-|TRBV7-9
TGTGCCAGCAGCCCCGGGGTCCTTGGCGAAAACACTGAAGCTTTCTTT
CASSPGVLGENTEAFF
>-|TRBJ2-1|13|-|TRBV5-1
TGCGCCAGCAGCACCCAGCAGTACAATGAGCAGTTCTTC
CASSTQQYNEQFF
>-|TRBJ1-4|15|-|TRBV7-9
TGTGCCAGCAGCGGCGGACCGCCAACTAATGAAAAACTGTTTTTT
CASSGGPPTNEKLFF
>-|TRBJ2-5|17|TRBD2|TRBV4-1
TGCGCCAGCAGCCAGGGACTAGCGGGAGCGAGACAAGAGACCCAGTACTTC
CASSQGLAGARQETQYF
>-|TRBJ1-4|11|-|TRBV29-1
TGCAGCGTCGCTTCGGGGGAAAAACTGTTTTTT
CSVASGEKLFF
>-|TRBJ2-3|14|TRBD2|TRBV2
TGTGCCAGTAATCTAGCGGCAAACACAGATACGCAGTATTTT
CASNLAANTDTQYF
>-|TRBJ1-2|14|TRBD1|TRBV5-8
TGTGCCAGCAGCCACCGGGACAGGGACTCTGGCTACACCTTC
CASSHRDRDSGYTF
>-|TRBJ1-1|11|TRBD1|TRBV7-9
TGTGCCAGCAGCTTCACAGGGGAATCTTTCTTT
CASSFTGESFF
>-|TRBJ1-1|13|-|TRBV2
TGTGCCAGCAGTCAGGGTCTGAACACTGAAGCTTTCTTT
CASSQGLNTEAFF
>-|TRBJ1-6|16|-|TRBV25-1
TGTGCCAGCAGTGAGGGGGGAAGCTCCTATAATTCACCCCTCCACTTT
CASSEGGSSYNSPLHF
>-|TRBJ2-7|10|-|TRBV29-1
TGCAGCGTTGTGGATGACGAGCGGTACTTC
CSVVDDERYF
>-|TRBJ1-1|16|-|TRBV29-1
TGCAGCGTTCTTGGGGGGCAGGGCCGAACGAGCACTGAAGCTTTCTTT
CSVLGGQGRTSTEAFF
>-|TRBJ2-7|12|-|TRBV29-1
TGCAGCGGTGGTAGAGGCACCTACGAGCAGTACTTC
CSGGRGTYEQYF
>once|TRBJ2-1|14|-|TRBV7-8
TGTGCCAGCAGCTTATTCGTGATAGCCAATGAGCAGTTCTTC
CASSLFVIANEQFF
>-|TRBJ2-7|12|-|TRBV2
TGTGCCAGCGGCCGCCGTAGGGACGAGCAGTACTTC
CASGRRRDEQYF
>-|TRBJ2-7|14|-|TRBV13
TGTGCCAGCAGCTTCTTCGGACAGCCCTACGAGCAGTACTTC
CASSFFGQPYEQYF
>-|TRBJ2-7|13|-|TRBV27
TGTGCCAGCAGTTTGGGGGGGCACTACGAGCAGTACTTC
CASSLGGHYEQYF
>-|TRBJ1-2|15|TRBD1|TRBV5-5
TGTGCCAGCAGCTTTTGGGACAGGGGAATCAATGGCTACACCTTC
CASSFWDRGINGYTF
>-|TRBJ2-7|14|-|TRBV7-9
TGTGCCAGCAGCTTAGGTCGCGGACTGCACGAGCAGTACTTC
CASSLGRGLHEQYF
>-|TRBJ1-4|15|-|TRBV6-5
TGTGCCAGCAGTACCCGCGCGGGATACTTTGAAAAACTGTTTTTT
CASSTRAGYFEKLFF
>-|TRBJ2-7|16|TRBD1|TRBV14
TGTGCCAGCAGCTTACGGACCGGGACAGGGGGCGACGAGCAGTACTTC
CASSLRTGTGGDEQYF
>-|TRBJ1-1|14|-|TRBV4-1
TGCGCCAGCAGCCAGGGGGCGGGGTACACTGAAGCTTTCTTT
CASSQGAGYTEAFF
>-|TRBJ1-1|15|TRBD1|TRBV6-5
TGTGCCAGCAGTTCCGGCGGACAGGGGAGGACTGAAGCTTTCTTT
CASSSGGQGRTEAFF
>-|TRBJ1-6|16|TRBD1|TRBV28
TGTGCCAGCAGTATTTTCCCGGGACAGGGAGATTCACCCCTCCACTTT
CASSIFPGQGDSPLHF
>-|TRBJ1-5|15|TRBD1|TRBV7-2
TGTGCCAGCAGCTCCAGGACAGGGCAGGATCAGCCCCAGCATTTT
CASSSRTGQDQPQHF
>-|TRBJ1-5|15|-|TRBV7-9
TGTGCCAGCAGCAGGACCGGGCTCAACAATCAGCCCCAGCATTTT
CASSRTGLNNQPQHF
>few|TRBJ2-7|14|-|TRBV7-9
TGTGCCAGCAGCACCAGTCGGGACTCCTACGAGCAGTACTTC
CASSTSRDSYEQYF
>-|TRBJ2-7|13|TRBD1|TRBV7-8
TGTGCCAGCAGCTGGGACAGGACCTACGAGCAGTACTTC
CASSWDRTYEQYF
>-|TRBJ1-2|15|-|TRBV4-1
TGCGCCAGCAGCCACATATCAGGGGCGGACTATGGCTACACCTTC
CASSHISGADYGYTF
>few|TRBJ2-7|13|-|TRBV18
TGTGCCAGCTCACCGCTCAGCCCCTACGAGCAGTACTTC
CASSPLSPYEQYF
>-|TRBJ2-5|14|-|TRBV2
TGTGCCAGCAGTGAAGAGGCTGGGCGGGGGACCCAGTACTTC
CASSEEAGRGTQYF
>-|TRBJ1-2|14|-|TRBV5-4
TGTGCCAGCAGCTTGGAAGGAGTAAATAGGAGCTACACCTTC
CASSLEGVNRSYTF
>-|TRBJ1-5|14|-|TRBV30
TGTGCCTGGAGTGCAATATCAAGCAATCAGCCCCAGCATTTT
CAWSAISSNQPQHF
>-|TRBJ2-7|14|-|TRBV21-1
TGTGCCAGCAGCAAGGGCAGGGGGCGGTACGAGCAGTACTTC
CASSKGRGRYEQYF
>-|TRBJ2-7|14|-|TRBV19
TGTGCCAACCAGGGACGGCGGAGATTCCACGAGCAGTACTTC
CANQGRRRFHEQYF
>once|TRBJ2-7|13|TRBD1|TRBV18
TGTGCCAGCTCACCAGGGACAGCCTACGAGCAGTACTTC
CASSPGTAYEQYF
>-|TRBJ1-1|15|-|TRBV2
TGTGCCAGCAGGGTAATACAGGGAGAGGGCACTGAAGCTTTCTTT
CASRVIQGEGTEAFF
>-|TRBJ1-1|13|-|TRBV6-6
TGTGCCAGCACTCTAACGGGTTCCGGGTGGACTTTCTTT
CASTLTGSGWTFF
>-|TRBJ2-7|15|-|TRBV28
TGTGCCAGCAGGTCCCGTGGGGGAGCGTCCTACGAGCAGTACTTC
CASRSRGGASYEQYF
>-|TRBJ1-5|14|-|TRBV2
TGTGCCAGCTCGAGAGAGTCTGCCAATCAGCCCCAGCATTTT
CASSRESANQPQHF
>few|TRBJ2-7|14|TRBD2|TRBV10-3
TGTGCCATCAATGGGGGGGATATCGGCTACGAGCAGTACTTC
CAINGGDIGYEQYF
>-|TRBJ2-7|17|-|TRBV29-1
TGCAGCGTTGAAGGCGGTTTTGGGGCAGGATATTCCTACGAGCAGTACTTC
CSVEGGFGAGYSYEQYF
>-|TRBJ1-1|14|TRBD1|TRBV28
TGTGCCAGCAGTACCTCGACAGGGCTCACTGAAGCTTTCTTT
CASSTSTGLTEAFF
>-|TRBJ2-5|15|-|TRBV7-8
TGTGCCAGCAGCTTTGGCGTTAGCATAAAAGAGACCCAGTACTTC
CASSFGVSIKETQYF
>-|TRBJ2-3|12|-|TRBV5-1
TGCGCCAGCAGCTTGGGTGTAGATACGCAGTATTTT
CASSLGVDTQYF
>-|TRBJ2-3|13|-|TRBV10-1
TGCGCCAGCAGTGACTTATATCGAGATACGCAGTATTTT
CASSDLYRDTQYF